Below, one TCR beta chain is given with its context. This sample stems from a study of PD-1 blockade in mismatch repair-deficient tumors. TCRdb's table, derived via immunoSEQ multiplex PCR, lists solely in-frame clones and lacks some. The sample gives some 70,000 clones, 60% to 80% of which show up once; roughly 5.5% is in the top ten. Germline V gene lookup returns CDR1 LNHDA and CDR2 SQIVND (reference sequence). The CDR3 is 14 residues long. V shed 3 bases and J shed 5 bases, with 13 bases lying between them. The chain uses TRBV19 and TRBJ1-1, with a possible D match to TRBD1 (6 bases). The sequenced sample was peripheral blood, obtained 2 weeks after starting pembrolizumab. This clonotype originated in an adult with mismatch repair-deficient cancer. This CDR3 reads CASSIQGSRTEAFF. CDR3 in DNA: TGTGCCAGTAGTATTCAGGGGAGCAGGACTGAAGCTTTCTTT.